The rows below give T cell receptor beta chains drawn from one sample of a study of OX40 agonist ivuxolimab in advanced cancers. Repertoires were generated with immunoSEQ multiplex PCR, while TCRdb's copy carries only in-frame clones and drops some. The sample holds over 100,000 clones; just under 95% are singletons and the top ten take more than 0.15%. This sample comprised CD4+ or CD8+ T cells sorted from blood, obtained in a trial of the OX40 agonist ivuxolimab. The source of these receptors is an adult with an advanced solid tumor such as melanoma, head and neck, liver or kidney cancer. Both conserved end residues are part of each CDR3. D genes are given only for firm matches. Size values are once, few and many counts, or a class for expanded clones, and some rows have none.

D | size | J | V | DNA | CDR3
TRBD2 | NA | TRBJ2-2 | TRBV5-1 | TGCGCCAGCAGCTTCCCCAGCGGGGGGACTTTCACCGGGGAGCTGTTTTTT | CASSFPSGGTFTGELFF
TRBD2 | NA | TRBJ2-1 | TRBV6-5 | TGTGCCAGCAGTTACGAGGGCGGGGGGGCCTACAATGAGCAGTTCTTC | CASSYEGGGAYNEQFF
NA | NA | TRBJ2-5 | TRBV28 | TGTGCCACTTCCTTACACAGGTCTGGGACCTTGGAGACCCAGTACTTC | CATSLHRSGTLETQYF
NA | NA | TRBJ2-5 | TRBV28 | TGTGCCAGCAGACCTCGGGGACTGAAGAAGGAGACCCAGTACTTC | CASRPRGLKKETQYF
NA | NA | TRBJ1-5 | TRBV27 | TGTGCCAGCAGTTTATTTTCAGGGAGGGTCAATCAGCCCCAGCATTTT | CASSLFSGRVNQPQHF
NA | NA | TRBJ1-4 | TRBV7-9 | TGTGCCAGCAGCGAACAGGGATTTATTGCAACTAATGAAAAACTGTTTTTT | CASSEQGFIATNEKLFF
NA | NA | TRBJ2-1 | TRBV5-1 | TGCGCCAGCAGCTTGGCCGGAGCGGCAAATGAGCAGTTCTTC | CASSLAGAANEQFF
NA | NA | TRBJ1-2 | TRBV6-1 | TGTGCCAGCACCATTACCAGGGGTGCTAACTATGGCTACACCTTC | CASTITRGANYGYTF
NA | NA | TRBJ1-5 | TRBV7-8 | TGTGCCAGCAGCCCCGAAGTTCGACAGCCCCAGCATTTT | CASSPEVRQPQHF
TRBD2 | NA | TRBJ2-1 | TRBV28 | TGTGCCAGCCTGCACCCGGGGGGTGGGAGAAATGAGCAGTTCTTC | CASLHPGGGRNEQFF
TRBD1 | NA | TRBJ1-5 | TRBV18 | TGTGCCAGCTCACCGGGACAGGTTAATCAGCCCCAGCATTTT | CASSPGQVNQPQHF
NA | NA | TRBJ1-1 | TRBV19 | TGTGCCAGTAGAAACAGGGAAGTGAGAACTGAAGCTTTCTTT | CASRNREVRTEAFF
NA | once | TRBJ2-5 | TRBV7-3 | TGTGCCAGCAGCCGAGACCCCCAGGAGACCCAGTACTTC | CASSRDPQETQYF
NA | NA | TRBJ2-7 | TRBV6-6 | TGTGCCAGCAGTTACTCGGTCCACGAGCAGTACTTC | CASSYSVHEQYF
TRBD2 | NA | TRBJ2-1 | TRBV2 | TGTGCCAGCCTCACTAGCGGGAGGGTCGATGAGCAGTTCTTC | CASLTSGRVDEQFF
NA | NA | TRBJ1-3 | TRBV6-5 | TGTGCCAGCAGCAGGGCGGGCTTTGGAAACACCATATATTTT | CASSRAGFGNTIYF
NA | NA | TRBJ1-2 | TRBV6-6 | TGTGCCACGACCACAGGGAGAGTTAACTATGGCTACACCTTC | CATTTGRVNYGYTF
TRBD1 | NA | TRBJ1-1 | TRBV7-8 | TGTGCCAGCAGTCCGGACAGGGCGAACACTGAAGCTTTCTTT | CASSPDRANTEAFF
TRBD1 | NA | TRBJ2-3 | TRBV6-4 | TGTGCCAGCAGCGAACAGGGGGCTCGGGATACGCAGTATTTT | CASSEQGARDTQYF
NA | NA | TRBJ1-2 | TRBV5-6 | TGTGCCAGCAGCTGGAGAGAACCGGGAGGGTATGGCTACACCTTC | CASSWREPGGYGYTF
NA | NA | TRBJ2-2 | TRBV28 | TGTGCCAGCAGTTATCCAGGGACGAACACCGGGGAGCTGTTTTTT | CASSYPGTNTGELFF
NA | once | TRBJ1-6 | TRBV2 | TGTGCCAGCACCGCAGAGAGACCTAATTCACCCCTCCACTTT | CASTAERPNSPLHF
TRBD2 | NA | TRBJ2-3 | TRBV5-1 | TGCGCCAGCAGCTTAGGACTAGCTTCAGGGGGCACAGATACGCAGTATTTT | CASSLGLASGGTDTQYF
NA | NA | TRBJ2-2 | TRBV7-3 | TGTGCCAGCAGCCCCGGCAGGCTCGGGACCGGGGAGCTGTTTTTT | CASSPGRLGTGELFF
NA | NA | TRBJ1-4 | TRBV6-4 | TGTGCCAGCAGTGACTCTGACTTTTTT | CASSDSDFF
NA | NA | TRBJ1-2 | TRBV21-1 | TGTGCCAGCAGCATGAGTTGGACGGAGAACTATGGCTACACCTTC | CASSMSWTENYGYTF
NA | NA | TRBJ1-2 | TRBV11-2 | TGTGCCAGCAGCTGGGGACGCGGGGTAGCGGACTATGGCTACACCTTC | CASSWGRGVADYGYTF
TRBD1 | NA | TRBJ1-1 | TRBV27 | TGTGCCAGCAGTTTCAGGGGGCAGGATGAAGCTTTCTTT | CASSFRGQDEAFF
NA | NA | TRBJ1-1 | TRBV28 | TGTGCCAGCCCCCCCGATGGGGGCTTGAACACTGAAGCTTTCTTT | CASPPDGGLNTEAFF
NA | NA | TRBJ1-2 | TRBV2 | TGTGCCAGCAGTGAGACGGGGGTTTCTAACTATGGCTACACCTTC | CASSETGVSNYGYTF
NA | NA | TRBJ1-1 | TRBV7-2 | TGTGCCAGCAGCTTAAAAGGCCCGGGGAGCACTGAAGCTTTCTTT | CASSLKGPGSTEAFF
TRBD2 | NA | TRBJ2-3 | TRBV9 | TGTGCCAGCAGCGTAGCTGCGGGAGCCACAGATACGCAGTATTTT | CASSVAAGATDTQYF
NA | few | TRBJ2-5 | TRBV14 | TGTGCCAGCAGCCAAAACTTACAAGAGACCCAGTACTTC | CASSQNLQETQYF
NA | NA | TRBJ2-3 | TRBV28 | TGTGCCAGCAGTTTAGCCCCTCGGACAGATACGCAGTATTTT | CASSLAPRTDTQYF
NA | NA | TRBJ2-7 | TRBV2 | TGTGCCAGCAGGGAGTCCTACGAGCAGTACTTC | CASRESYEQYF
NA | NA | TRBJ1-2 | TRBV19 | TGTGCCAGTAGAAGCGGGGTCACGAGCTACACCTTC | CASRSGVTSYTF
TRBD1 | NA | TRBJ1-5 | TRBV5-8 | TGTGCCAGCAGCCTGGGACAGGTCCCTCTAGGCAATCAGCCCCAGCATTTT | CASSLGQVPLGNQPQHF
TRBD2 | NA | TRBJ2-7 | TRBV7-3 | TGTGCCAGCAGCTTAAATAGCGGGGAGGACGAGCAGTACTTC | CASSLNSGEDEQYF
TRBD1 | NA | TRBJ2-1 | TRBV5-8 | TGTGCCAGCAGCTTGGCCGGACAGGGTTACAATGAGCAGTTCTTC | CASSLAGQGYNEQFF
NA | NA | TRBJ2-5 | TRBV20-1 | TGCAGTGCGGGGGGTCGGGAGACCCAGTACTTC | CSAGGRETQYF
NA | NA | TRBJ1-1 | TRBV7-2 | TGTGCCAGCAGCCGGTCTCCGGAGGCGGCGAACACTGAAGCTTTCTTT | CASSRSPEAANTEAFF
NA | NA | TRBJ1-5 | TRBV7-2 | TGTGCCAGCAGCTTAGATATAAGAGGTAGCGGTCAGCCCCAGCATTTT | CASSLDIRGSGQPQHF